This TCR beta chain was recorded in a study of CD8+CD57+ T cells in acquired aplastic anemia. The overall study: Sorted CD4+ and CD8+ cells gave an average of roughly 3.5 ug of DNA. Study-wide results and limits: CD8+ Simpson's diversity showed no significant patient-control difference. Between patients and controls, approximately 29 CD8+ CDR3 sequences were found in common.

CDR1 is SQVTM and CDR2 is ANQGSEA in the germline V gene. CDR3 length equals 13 residues. Deletions cut 4 bases from V and 3 bases from J, with 12 bases between. Of note for this clonotype: The antigen remains undetermined.

Genomic DNA constituted the template upon which TCR beta VDJ and CDR3 profiling was performed. TCRdb reanalysed the reads using MiXCR and keeps one entry per CDR3 protein. Of tens of thousands of distinct CDR3 sequences listed, under 80% are singletons. The TCR sequence derives from a human donor in good health, serving as a control. The sample consisted of sorted CD4+, CD8+, or CD8+CD57+ T cells (not recorded which) from PBMCs. The rearrangement joins TRBV29-1 to TRBJ1-1; no firm D call. The DNA of the CDR3 is TGCAGCGTTGTATCGGCACAATACACTGAAGCTTTCTTT. Translated: CSVVSAQYTEAFF.